Each of the 10 T cell receptor beta chains below was sequenced from the same sample in a study of shared clonotypes between healthy human individuals. Terminally differentiated effector memory CD45RA+ cells were left out of the naive CD8 fraction, which was CD45RO-negative and positively selected for CCR7. The repertoire was sequenced with immunoSEQ multiplex PCR; TCRdb's copy has only in-frame clones and lacks some. The table includes 1.5 million to 2.5 million clones, about 94% detected once. Sequencing was performed on naive CD8+ T cells sorted from blood. These receptors were obtained from a man between 18 and 35 years old in good health.

The chain has TRBV9 and TRBJ2-5, with 9 bases fitting TRBD2. This CDR3 has 15 amino acids. From germline, CDR1 is SGDLS and CDR2 YYNGEE. The ends lost 0 bases at V and 5 bases at J; junction bases unmatched: 5. The CDR3 nucleotides are TGTGCCAGCAGCGTAGGAGCGGGAGGTGGGGAGACCCAGTACTTC. Its translation is CASSVGAGGGETQYF.

This clone has just one count. The chain combines TRBV5-1 with TRBJ2-3, with TRBD2 identical over 9 bases. The CDR3 has 18 amino acids. V lost 3 bases to trimming and J lost 4 bases; unmatched junction nucleotides: 15. CDR1 SGHRS and CDR2 YFSETQ come from the germline V gene. The CDR3: CASSSASVAGGPSDTQYF. The CDR3, as DNA: TGCGCCAGCAGCTCGGCCTCGGTTGCGGGAGGGCCCTCAGATACGCAGTATTTT.

The chain has TRBV7-6 and TRBJ1-5; the D is unclear. Per the germline V gene, CDR1 is SGHVS and CDR2 is FNYEAQ. V lost 2 bases, J lost 3 bases, and 11 bases lay in between. CDR3 length: 15 amino acids. CDR3 in amino acids: CASSLISGDNQPQHF. The CDR3, as DNA: TGTGCCAGCAGCTTAATTTCAGGTGACAATCAGCCCCAGCATTTT.

The chain joins TRBV11-1 to TRBJ2-3; possibly TRBD2 for D (5 bases). This CDR3 has 15 residues. V lost 2 bases, J lost 4 bases, and 13 bases lay in between. Per the germline V gene, CDR1 is SGHAT and CDR2 is FQDESV (reference sequence). The CDR3 region is CASSLRSGKSDTQYF. CDR3 in DNA: TGTGCCAGCAGCTTACGCTCGGGGAAGTCAGATACGCAGTATTTT.

This chain uses TRBV28 with TRBJ1-1, with TRBD1 as a possible D gene (5 bases). CDR1 is MDHEN and CDR2 is SYDVKM in the germline V gene. V dropped 5 bases and J dropped 7 bases, with 14 bases sitting between them. The CDR3 spans 13 residues. CDR3 region: CASSLGHWFEAFF. The CDR3 nucleotides are TGTGCCAGCAGTCTGGGGCATTGGTTTGAAGCTTTCTTT.

About this clone: Additional DNA sequences in this sample encode the identical CDR3. The chain couples TRBV4-3 to TRBJ1-1; D remains ambiguous. The germline V gene encodes CDR1 LGHNA and CDR2 YSLEER. V lost 1 base to trimming and J lost 5 bases, with 8 bases between them. There are 13 residues in the CDR3. CDR3 protein: CASSQGVGTEAFF. The DNA of the CDR3 is TGCGCCAGCAGCCAAGGGGTGGGGACTGAAGCTTTCTTT.

V usage is TRBV7-8 and J usage is TRBJ1-5, with 7 bases aligning to TRBD1. There are 15 residues in the CDR3. Germline CDR1 and CDR2: SGHVS and FQNEAQ. With V trimmed by 5 bases and J by 7 bases, 11 bases remained unmatched. The CDR3 DNA follows: TGTGCCAGCAGCGAAGCAGGGGGGCGCAGCCAGCCCCAGCATTTT. It encodes CASSEAGGRSQPQHF.

Regarding this clone: This sample also contains other DNA sequences that code for the same CDR3. The V gene is TRBV29-1, the J gene TRBJ1-1; D is undetermined. Germline V gene data show CDR1 as SQVTM and CDR2 as ANQGSEA. V gave up 4 bases and J gave up 0 bases, with 9 bases separating them. This CDR3 is built from 13 residues. This chain's CDR3 is CSVAGSMNTEAFF. CDR3 nucleotides: TGCAGCGTTGCCGGTAGCATGAACACTGAAGCTTTCTTT. Complete variable domain (other parts from reference TRBV29-1 and TRBJ1-1): SAVISQKPSRDICQRGTSLTIQCQVDSQVTMMFWYRQQPGQSLTLIATANQGSEATYESGFVIDKFPISRPNLTFSTLTVSNMSPEDSSIYLCSVAGSMNTEAFFGQGTRLTVV.

The rearrangement links TRBV7-8 to TRBJ1-5; D gene uncertain. Between the trimmed V and J ends, which lost 8 bases and 2 bases, there was a span of 7 bases. CDR1 is SGHVS, CDR2 FQNEAQ, per germline. CDR3 length: 12 amino acids. The CDR3 region has the DNA TGTGCCAGCGGGATCGGCAATCAGCCCCAGCATTTT. Translation gives CASGIGNQPQHF. The whole variable domain, remainder taken from reference TRBV7-8 and TRBJ1-5, is GAGVSQSPRYKVAKRGQDVALRCDPISGHVSLFWYQQALGQGPEFLTYFQNEAQLDKSGLPSDRFFAERPEGSVSTLKIQRTQQEDSAVYLCASGIGNQPQHFGDGTRLSIL.

J is TRBJ2-1 and V is TRBV11-2, with unresolved D. This CDR3 comprises 12 residues. Germline V lookup: CDR1 SGHAT, CDR2 FQNNGV. The V gene lost 1 base and the J gene lost 10 bases, with 8 bases spanning the gap. For the CDR3, the DNA is TGTGCCAGCAGCTTAGGGTCCGGGGAGCAGTTCTTC. Translation: CASSLGSGEQFF.